Each of the 26 T cell receptor beta chains below was sequenced from the same sample in a study of cytomegalovirus exposure and HLA in healthy donors. 13 Jbeta primers and 60 Vbeta primers were used for the PCR. The protocol was immunoSEQ multiplex PCR, while the TCRdb copy is restricted to in-frame clones and leaves out a portion. The table includes about 160,000 clones, 80% to 85% detected once. Sequences were obtained from PBMCs. These receptors came from a man between 45 and 60 years old in good health and CMV-seropositive.

V is TRBV6-1 and J is TRBJ1-4; TRBD1 matches 7 bases. With 6 bases clipped from V and 0 bases from J, the junction kept 4 bases outside the gene matches. Germline-derived CDR1 and CDR2 are MNHNS and SASEGT. The CDR3 runs 15 residues. CDR3: CASRGGVATNEKLFF. The CDR3 DNA sequence: TGTGCCAGCAGAGGGGGCGTTGCAACTAATGAAAAACTGTTTTTT.

This clone turned up a few times. The chain combines TRBV4-2 with TRBJ1-2, with D possibly matching TRBD1 (6 bases). Trimming stripped 0 bases from V and 1 base from J, with 9 bases between. The CDR3 length is 15 residues. Germline CDR1 and CDR2: LGHNA and YNFKEQ. The DNA of the CDR3 is TGTGCCAGCAGCCAAGAGGGACAACTTAACTATGGCTACACCTTC. Translation gives CASSQEGQLNYGYTF.

The chain is built from TRBV5-5 and TRBJ1-3, with D maybe TRBD1 (6 bases). Trimming took 0 bases from V and 3 from J, leaving 13 bases between them. This CDR3 spans 16 amino acids. Germline CDR1 reads SGHKS; CDR2 reads YYEKEE (reference sequence). CDR3 sequence: CASSLGRGAGGNTIYF. The CDR3, as DNA: TGTGCCAGCAGCTTGGGGCGGGGGGCCGGTGGAAACACCATATATTTT. The whole variable domain, remainder taken from reference TRBV5-5 and TRBJ1-3, is DAGVTQSPTHLIKTRGQQVTLRCSPISGHKSVSWYQQVLGQGPQFIFQYYEKEERGRGNFPDRFSARQFPNYSSELNVNALLLGDSALYLCASSLGRGAGGNTIYFGEGSWLTVV.

The chain combines TRBV25-1 with TRBJ1-4; TRBD1 agrees at 7 bases. V lost 4 bases and J lost 8; bases outside the gene matches: 13. The germline CDR1 and CDR2 sequences are MGHDK and SYGVNS. The CDR3 runs 16 residues. The CDR3 DNA sequence: TGTGCCAGCAGTGCCCCTACACAGGGGCGGCACGAAAAACTGTTTTTT. This gives the protein CASSAPTQGRHEKLFF.

This chain uses TRBV2 with TRBJ1-2; the D gene is possibly TRBD1 (6 bases). This CDR3 is built from 13 residues. The germline CDR1 and CDR2 sequences are SNHLY and FYNNEI. The germline V and J ends were trimmed by 8 bases and 8 bases, with 18 bases remaining between them. Here the CDR3 DNA reads TGTGCCAGCGCCATTGAGGGGGTAAAAGGCTACACCTTC. Translated: CASAIEGVKGYTF. The entire variable domain, with the rest obtained from reference TRBV2 and TRBJ1-2, is as follows: EPEVTQTPSHQVTQMGQEVILRCVPISNHLYFYWYRQILGQKVEFLVSFYNNEISEKSEIFDDQFSVERPDGSNFTLKIRSTKLEDSAMYFCASAIEGVKGYTFGSGTRLTVV.

The rearrangement links TRBV2 to TRBJ1-4; maybe TRBD1 (5 bases). V was cut by 6 bases and J by 8 bases, with 16 bases left in between. CDR1 is SNHLY, CDR2 FYNNEI, per germline. This CDR3 contains 14 residues. CDR3 sequence: CASSATNRREKLFF. The CDR3 DNA reads TGTGCCAGCAGCGCAACTAACAGGCGGGAAAAACTGTTTTTT.

The chain couples TRBV9 to TRBJ2-5, with 9 bases that match TRBD2. Germline assignment: CDR1 SGDLS and CDR2 YYNGEE. CDR3 length: 18 amino acids. After removal of 3 bases from V and 5 bases from J, the junction contained 17 bases not matched to a gene. The CDR3 coding sequence is TGTGCCAGCAGCGAGCCCCTTAGAGGCGGGGGGGCCATTGAGACCCAGTACTTC. This translates into CASSEPLRGGGAIETQYF.

Of note for this clone: One end of the junction does not line up with germline, which may come from a read error. The genes are TRBV7-9 and TRBJ1-5, with TRBD1 matching 9 bases. CDR1 and CDR2 (germline): SEHNR, FQNEAQ (reference sequence). The CDR3 covers 17 residues. CDR3 coding DNA: TGTTCCAGCAGCAAGGGACAGGGAGAGTATAGCAATCAGCCCCAGCATTTT. Its protein is CSSSKGQGEYSNQPQHF.

The genes are TRBV30 and TRBJ2-5, with 7 bases fitting TRBD1. Germline V lookup: CDR1 GTSNPN, CDR2 SVGIG (reference sequence). V shed 5 bases, J shed 1 base, and the junction held 7 bases outside the gene matches. This CDR3 is built from 14 residues. CDR3 in amino acids: CAWCRGGSQETQYF. Written as DNA, the CDR3 is TGTGCCTGGTGTAGAGGGGGCAGCCAAGAGACCCAGTACTTC.

This clone has only one observation. The chain links TRBV29-1 to TRBJ2-2, with TRBD1 matching 8 bases. The germline CDR1 and CDR2 sequences are SQVTM and ANQGSEA. CDR3 length: 14 residues. V was pared by 8 bases and J by 3 bases, with 8 bases of the junction left unmatched. In nucleotides, the CDR3 is TGCAGCACCTCCGACAGGGGACACACCGGGGAGCTGTTTTTT. Amino acid sequence: CSTSDRGHTGELFF.

This clone turned up a few times. The chain has TRBV21-1 and TRBJ2-7; no check of the table's D call, TRBD1, against the DNA was made. TRBV21-1 has pseudogene status. This CDR3 is 15 amino acids long. The CDR3 bases are TGTGCCAGCAGCAAAGCAGGGGACAGGCCCTACGAGCAGTACTTC. Its protein is CASSKAGDRPYEQYF.

This chain joins TRBV6-6 and TRBJ1-3; the D gene is possibly TRBD1 (6 bases). In germline, CDR1 is MNHNY, CDR2 SVGAGI (reference sequence). Trimming took off 6 bases at V and 0 bases at J, with 15 bases between the two ends. This CDR3 comprises 16 residues. CDR3 protein: CASSLKGGDSGNTIYF. DNA of the CDR3: TGTGCCAGCAGCCTAAAAGGGGGTGACTCTGGAAACACCATATATTTT.

Comment on this clone: Other nucleotide sequences from this sample produce the same CDR3. This chain connects TRBV5-5 to TRBJ2-7, with 9 nucleotides matching TRBD1. The V segment lost 3 bases and the J segment 7 bases; nucleotides outside the gene matches: 2. CDR1 is SGHKS, CDR2 YYEKEE, per germline (reference sequence). The CDR3 contains 12 residues. The CDR3 is CASSWTGEEQYF. The CDR3 DNA follows: TGTGCCAGCAGCTGGACAGGGGAGGAGCAGTACTTC.

The chain's CDR3 is CSVDSRERGGTNTGELFF. CDR3 sequence (DNA): TGCAGCGTGGACTCTCGGGAGCGGGGGGGTACGAACACCGGGGAGCTGTTTTTT. This chain uses TRBV29-1 with TRBJ2-2; 10 nucleotides line up with TRBD2. The V gene end was trimmed by 6 bases and the J gene end by 0 bases; junction bases not matched to a gene: 13. CDR1 is SQVTM, CDR2 ANQGSEA, per germline. The CDR3 length is 18 residues.

The chain uses TRBV19 and TRBJ1-2, with a tentative D call TRBD1 (6 bases). The V end lost 5 bases, the J end lost 8 bases, and 18 bases lay between the germline ends. CDR1 and CDR2 (germline): LNHDA, SQIVND (reference sequence). The CDR3 has 14 residues. For the CDR3, the DNA is TGTGCCAGTAGTTCCGGGACCTCAGGGGCCGGCTACACCTTC. Translating it yields CASSSGTSGAGYTF.

The chain employs TRBV6-1 and TRBJ2-7, with TRBD1 identical over 9 bases. The germline V gene has CDR1 MNHNS and CDR2 SASEGT. V shed 5 bases, J shed 2 bases, and the junction held 4 bases outside the gene matches. The CDR3 extends over 14 amino acids. The CDR3 DNA reads TGTGCCAGCAGTTGGACAGGGGATCCCTACGAGCAGTACTTC. This codes for CASSWTGDPYEQYF.

The table lists this clone with a few counts. The CDR3 nucleotides read TGTGCCAGCAGCGATCAGGGTTTTAATTCACCCCTCCACTTT. It encodes CASSDQGFNSPLHF. V usage is TRBV14 and J usage is TRBJ1-6; TRBD1 is a possible D gene (5 bases). The V gene lost 5 bases and the J gene lost 6 bases, with 11 bases spanning the gap. The germline gives CDR1 SGHDN, CDR2 FVKESK. This CDR3 is built from 14 residues.

This clone was recorded only once. J is TRBJ1-2 and V is TRBV7-9; D is perhaps TRBD1 (6 bases). Germline V gene lookup returns CDR1 SEHNR and CDR2 FQNEAQ (reference sequence). V lost 5 bases and J 4 bases, leaving 17 bases between the germline ends. This CDR3 is 15 amino acids long. The chain's CDR3 is CASSRSGQPSYGYTF. For the CDR3, the DNA is TGTGCCAGCAGCCGATCCGGACAGCCATCCTATGGCTACACCTTC.

The chain recombines TRBV5-1 with TRBJ2-7; 10 bases fit TRBD2. The germline gives CDR1 SGHRS, CDR2 YFSETQ. V lost 4 bases to trimming and J lost 4 bases; unmatched junction nucleotides: 11. The CDR3 has 16 amino acids. CDR3: CASSTLGASGGYEQYF. The CDR3 coding sequence is TGCGCCAGCAGCACCCTTGGGGCTAGCGGGGGTTACGAGCAGTACTTC.

V and J are TRBV5-1 and TRBJ2-3; TRBD2 matches at 10 bases. This CDR3 has 16 residues. The J segment lost 3 bases and the V segment lost 3 bases, leaving 7 bases of the junction unmatched. The germline CDR1 and CDR2 sequences are SGHRS and YFSETQ. The CDR3 sequence: CASSSGGLAETDTQYF. For the CDR3, the DNA is TGCGCCAGCAGCTCGGGTGGACTAGCGGAAACAGATACGCAGTATTTT.

This chain uses TRBV11-3 with TRBJ1-1; no firm D call. The germline V gene encodes CDR1 SGHNT and CDR2 YENEEA. V shed 1 base and J shed 8 bases, with 11 bases lying between them. The CDR3 is made up of 13 amino acids. The CDR3: CASSLATGLEAFF. CDR3 in DNA: TGTGCCAGCAGCTTAGCGACGGGTTTGGAAGCTTTCTTT.

V is TRBV4-2 and J is TRBJ1-1; 8 bases fit TRBD1. The J segment lost 1 base and the V segment lost 2 bases, leaving 18 bases of the junction unmatched. This CDR3 comprises 20 residues. Germline lookup yields CDR1 LGHNA and CDR2 YNFKEQ. The CDR3 sequence is CASSQIREQGEVTQNTEAFF. As DNA, the CDR3 is TGTGCCAGCAGCCAAATAAGGGAACAGGGGGAGGTTACACAGAACACTGAAGCTTTCTTT.

The chain combines TRBV9 with TRBJ2-2; D unclear. V dropped 0 bases and J dropped 5 bases, with 14 bases sitting between them. The germline gives CDR1 SGDLS, CDR2 YYNGEE. The CDR3 length is 16 residues. The CDR3 region has the DNA TGTGCCAGCAGCGTAGGGTCCCCCCTTAGAACCGGGGAGCTGTTTTTT. It is translated as CASSVGSPLRTGELFF.

This chain uses TRBV11-2 with TRBJ2-5; 9 bases are shared with TRBD1. V trimming: 5 bases; J trimming: 5 bases; junction bases outside the gene matches: 9. Germline CDR1 SGHAT, CDR2 FQNNGV. This CDR3 is 15 amino acids long. The chain's CDR3 is CASSPGQGRLETQYF. The DNA of the CDR3 is TGTGCCAGCAGCCCCGGACAGGGGAGGCTTGAGACCCAGTACTTC. Full variable domain (rest looked up from reference TRBV11-2 and TRBJ2-5): EAGVAQSPRYKIIEKRQSVAFWCNPISGHATLYWYQQILGQGPKLLIQFQNNGVVDDSQLPKDRFSAERLKGVDSTLKIQPAKLEDSAVYLCASSPGQGRLETQYFGPGTRLLVL.

CDR3 DNA sequence: TGTGCCACCAGCAGGGGAAAACAGGGGAATAGCAATCAGCCCCAGCATTTT. It codes for CATSRGKQGNSNQPQHF. This chain links TRBV15 with TRBJ1-5; 7 bases are a match to TRBD1. This CDR3 region has 17 residues. Germline V gene lookup returns CDR1 LNHNV and CDR2 YYDKDF (reference sequence). Trimming took 3 bases from V and 0 from J; bases not matched to a gene: 8.

Regarding this clone: The junction departs from germline at one end; a sequencing error may be responsible. The V call is TRBV20-1, the J call TRBJ1-1, with D possibly TRBD1 on 5 matching bases. The germline V gene has CDR1 DFQATT and CDR2 SNEGSKA (reference sequence). This CDR3 contains 11 residues. CDR3 sequence: CSAPPRQGINF. The CDR3 bases are TGCAGTGCGCCCCCGAGGCAGGGTATTAACTTT.